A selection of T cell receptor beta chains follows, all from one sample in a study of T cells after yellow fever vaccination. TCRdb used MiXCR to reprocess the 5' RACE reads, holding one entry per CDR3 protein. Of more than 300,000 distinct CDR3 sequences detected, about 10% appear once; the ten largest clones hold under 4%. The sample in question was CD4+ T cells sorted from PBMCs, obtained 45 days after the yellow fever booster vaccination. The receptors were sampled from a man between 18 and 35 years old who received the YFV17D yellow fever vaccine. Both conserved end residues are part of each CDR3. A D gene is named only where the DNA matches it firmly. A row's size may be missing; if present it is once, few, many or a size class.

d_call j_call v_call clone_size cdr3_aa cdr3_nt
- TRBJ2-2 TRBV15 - CATRLGGETGELFF TGTGCCACCAGATTAGGGGGGGAAACCGGGGAGCTGTTTTTT
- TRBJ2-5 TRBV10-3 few CAIRDSRETQYF TGTGCCATCAGGGACAGTCGGGAGACCCAGTACTTC
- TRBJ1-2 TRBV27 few CASSYGSVNPHYGYTF TGTGCCAGCAGCTATGGTTCAGTAAACCCCCACTATGGCTACACCTTC
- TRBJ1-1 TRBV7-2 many CASSLTWRDTEAFF TGTGCCAGCAGCTTAACATGGAGGGACACTGAAGCTTTCTTT
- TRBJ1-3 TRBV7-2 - CASCLQSSGSGGVGNTIYF TGTGCCAGCTGCTTACAATCTTCTGGGTCGGGGGGAGTTGGAAACACCATATATTTT
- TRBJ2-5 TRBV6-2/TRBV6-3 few CASSWGPTGEQETQYF TGTGCCAGCAGTTGGGGTCCTACAGGAGAACAAGAGACCCAGTACTTC
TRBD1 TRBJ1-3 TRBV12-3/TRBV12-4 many CASTRDRDPGNTIYF TGTGCCAGCACCCGGGACAGGGATCCTGGAAACACCATATATTTT
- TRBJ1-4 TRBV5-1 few CASSGKQANEKLFF TGCGCCAGCAGCGGAAAACAGGCTAATGAAAAACTGTTTTTT
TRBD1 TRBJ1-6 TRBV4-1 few CASSQPGQGNNSPLHF TGCGCCAGCAGCCAACCCGGACAGGGGAATAATTCACCCCTCCACTTT
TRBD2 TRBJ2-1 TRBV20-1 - CSVPQRGWNEQFF TGCAGTGTTCCCCAGCGGGGGTGGAATGAGCAGTTCTTC
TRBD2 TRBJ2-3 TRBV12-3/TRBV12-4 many CASMFGGGDTQYF TGTGCCAGCATGTTTGGGGGGGGAGATACGCAGTATTTT
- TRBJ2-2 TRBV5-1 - CASSFWAGRTGELFF TGCGCCAGCAGCTTTTGGGCGGGGCGGACCGGGGAGCTGTTTTTT
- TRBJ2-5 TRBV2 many CASSERAETQYF TGTGCCAGCAGTGAACGGGCAGAGACCCAGTACTTC
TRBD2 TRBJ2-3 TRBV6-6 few CASSYSIVGLAGGSTDTQYF TGTGCCAGCAGTTACTCGATAGTAGGACTAGCGGGGGGGAGCACAGATACGCAGTATTTT
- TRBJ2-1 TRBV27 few CASSSAHFSSYNEQFF TGTGCCAGCAGTTCCGCTCACTTCAGCTCCTACAATGAGCAGTTCTTC
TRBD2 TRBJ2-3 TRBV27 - CASSSLAGGGADTQYF TGTGCCAGCAGTTCCCTCGCGGGGGGGGGCGCAGATACGCAGTATTTT
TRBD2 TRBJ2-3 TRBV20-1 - CSAGLRGAPTDTQYF TGCAGTGCAGGGTTGCGGGGGGCGCCCACAGATACGCAGTATTTT
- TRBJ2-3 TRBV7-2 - CASSFAGPAKDTQYF TGTGCCAGCAGCTTTGCAGGCCCGGCGAAAGATACGCAGTATTTT
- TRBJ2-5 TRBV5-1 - CASSLIGDGETQYF TGCGCCAGCAGCTTGATCGGGGATGGGGAGACCCAGTACTTC
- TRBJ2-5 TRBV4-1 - CASSQVGNSQETQYF TGCGCCAGCAGCCAAGTAGGAAACAGCCAAGAGACCCAGTACTTC
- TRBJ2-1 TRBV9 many CASNRNWGNEQFF TGTGCCAGCAACCGAAATTGGGGGAATGAGCAGTTCTTC
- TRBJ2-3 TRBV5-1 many CASSNTGTDTQYF TGCGCCAGCAGTAATACAGGGACAGATACGCAGTATTTT
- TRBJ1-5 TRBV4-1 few CASSQVPPEPQHF TGCGCCAGCAGCCAAGTCCCGCCTGAGCCCCAGCATTTT
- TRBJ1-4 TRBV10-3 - CAISARQGVTNEKLFF TGTGCCATCAGTGCAAGACAAGGGGTAACTAATGAAAAACTGTTTTTT
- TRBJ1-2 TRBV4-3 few CASSQDAGYGYTF TGCGCCAGCAGCCAAGATGCAGGGTATGGCTACACCTTC